These 5 T cell receptor beta chains were all obtained from the same sample, sequenced in a study of shared clonotypes between healthy human individuals. CD8 cells classed as naive were CD45RO-negative and positively selected for CCR7, excluding terminally differentiated effector memory CD45RA+ cells. Measured with immunoSEQ multiplex PCR; TCRdb has only the in-frame clones, and not every one. Altogether more than 2 million clones are present, roughly 95% being singletons, with the ten largest covering under 2%. Sequenced input: naive CD8+ T cells from PBMCs. The receptor set was obtained from a man between 18 and 29 years old in good health. Some clones in this sample may be carry-over from other donors' samples.

The chain combines TRBV15 with TRBJ2-2; TRBD2 aligns across 8 bases. Trimming took 5 bases from V and 6 from J; bases not matched to a gene: 11. The CDR3 has 16 amino acids. CDR1 and CDR2 from the germline V gene are LNHNV and YYDKDF (reference sequence). The CDR3 region is CATSELPAGASGELFF. The CDR3 coding sequence is TGTGCCACCAGCGAGCTCCCAGCGGGAGCATCCGGGGAGCTGTTTTTT. The full variable domain, rest sourced from reference TRBV15 and TRBJ2-2, is DAMVIQNPRYQVTQFGKPVTLSCSQTLNHNVMYWYQQKSSQAPKLLFHYYDKDFNNEADTPDNFQSRRPNTSFCFLDIRSPGLGDTAMYLCATSELPAGASGELFFGEGSRLTVL.

Regarding this clone: In the same sample, other DNA sequences code for this CDR3. This CDR3 reads CAWSTTYEQYF. The CDR3 nucleotides are TGTGCCTGGAGTACAACCTACGAGCAGTACTTC. The chain employs TRBV30 and TRBJ2-7; no definite D call. The CDR3 runs to 11 residues. Germline V gene lookup returns CDR1 GTSNPN and CDR2 SVGIG (reference sequence). V dropped 2 bases and J dropped 2 bases, with 4 bases sitting between them.

V is TRBV7-9 and J is TRBJ2-7; 15 nucleotides agree with TRBD2. J was trimmed by 6 bases and V by 5 bases; bases with no gene match: 11. The CDR3 sequence is 17 residues long. CDR1 is SEHNR, CDR2 FQNEAQ, per germline (reference sequence). As DNA, the CDR3 is TGTGCCAGCAGCCTACCAGTGGGGACTAGCGGGAGGCTCGAGCAGTACTTC. It encodes CASSLPVGTSGRLEQYF.

Details on this clone: The sample carries other DNA sequences with the same CDR3. V is TRBV5-5 and J is TRBJ2-7; the D call may be TRBD1 or TRBD2 (5 bases each). V gave up 3 bases and J gave up 4 bases, with 11 bases separating them. The length of the CDR3 is 13 residues. Per the germline V gene, CDR1 is SGHKS and CDR2 is YYEKEE (reference sequence). The CDR3 loop is CASSWDLTYEQYF. The CDR3 DNA is TGTGCCAGCAGCTGGGACCTCACGTACGAGCAGTACTTC.

On this clone: Other DNA sequences in this sample translate to the same CDR3. The rearrangement joins TRBV27 to TRBJ2-7, with D possibly matching TRBD1 (6 bases). The CDR3 loop spans 13 amino acids. Germline values: CDR1 MNHEY, CDR2 SMNVEV (reference sequence). Trimming stripped 6 bases from V and 3 bases from J, with 12 bases between. CDR3 sequence reads: CASRPTGFYEQYF. In DNA form, the CDR3 reads TGTGCCAGCAGGCCAACAGGGTTCTACGAGCAGTACTTC.